Listed below are T cell receptor beta chains from one sample, sequenced in a study of T cells after yellow fever vaccination. TCRdb re-called the 5' RACE reads with MiXCR, one entry per CDR3 protein. In the table there are some 350,000 distinct CDR3 sequences, more than 5.5% of which are singletons. Sequencing used PBMCs, obtained 5 days after the yellow fever booster vaccination. Every receptor here comes from a man aged 25-45 years who received the YFV17D yellow fever vaccine. The CDR3 runs from the conserved cysteine through the conserved F or W. The order of the fields is clone size, J gene, V gene, D gene, CDR3 DNA, CDR3 protein. The D gene is left open where the match is weak. Size is omitted from some rows. Given values are once, few, many or a class for expanded clones.

many	TRBJ1-6	TRBV6-2/TRBV6-3	-	TGTGCCAGCAGTTCACTCACCCCCAGACCCCTCCACTTT	CASSSLTPRPLHF
few	TRBJ1-5	TRBV6-6	-	TGTGCCAGCAGTTACGGGACTGAGCCCCAGCATTTT	CASSYGTEPQHF
few	TRBJ2-7	TRBV20-1	TRBD2	TGCAGTGCTCCAAGCGGGACTACCTCCTACGAGCAGTACTTC	CSAPSGTTSYEQYF
-	TRBJ2-3	TRBV28	-	TGTGCCAGCAGTAGCCCGGGGTTGGCCGGGACAGATACGCAGTATTTT	CASSSPGLAGTDTQYF
few	TRBJ1-2	TRBV29-1	TRBD1	TGCAGCGGAGACGGGGGACAGGGCTATGGCTACACCTTC	CSGDGGQGYGYTF
many	TRBJ2-7	TRBV6-1	-	TGTGCCAGCAGCGCTGCGGGGTACGAGCAGTACTTC	CASSAAGYEQYF
-	TRBJ2-5	TRBV7-2	-	TGTGCCAGCAGCTTAGCAGGGGCGTCAGAGACCCAGTACTTC	CASSLAGASETQYF
-	TRBJ2-7	TRBV30	TRBD1	TGTGCCTGGAGGACGACAGGGGTCTACGAGCAGTACTTC	CAWRTTGVYEQYF
many	TRBJ2-6	TRBV5-1	-	TGCGCCAGCAGCTTGGCCGGGAGAGGAATCTCTGGGGCCAACGTCCTGACTTTC	CASSLAGRGISGANVLTF
-	TRBJ2-5	TRBV7-2	TRBD1	TGTGCCAGCAGCTCGTCGACAGGGGAGACCCAGTACTTC	CASSSSTGETQYF
-	TRBJ2-1	TRBV14	-	TGTGCCAGCAGCTCCTCGGGACTGCCAACTCGTACGGCCAATGAGCAGTTCTTC	CASSSSGLPTRTANEQFF
-	TRBJ2-2	TRBV27	TRBD1	TGTGCCAGCAGTTTAAGGAGTCAGGGGGCGAAGAGGGGGGAGCTGTTTTTT	CASSLRSQGAKRGELFF
many	TRBJ2-7	TRBV12-3/TRBV12-4	TRBD2	TGTGCCAGCAGTCCGCGACTAGCGGGAGGCTACGAGCAGTACTTC	CASSPRLAGGYEQYF
many	TRBJ2-7	TRBV7-2	TRBD2	TGTGCCAGCAGCTATAGCGGGAGGGCCTACGAGCAGTACTTC	CASSYSGRAYEQYF
many	TRBJ2-5	TRBV5-1	TRBD2	TGCGCCAGCAGCTTGGCCGGGACTAGCGGAAACCAAGAGACCCAGTACTTC	CASSLAGTSGNQETQYF
many	TRBJ1-2	TRBV7-2	-	TGTGCCAGCAGCCCATTGGAGGGTTGGGGCTACACCTTC	CASSPLEGWGYTF
-	TRBJ2-4	TRBV14	-	TGTGCCAGCAGTCCGCCGGGAGCCAAAAACATTCAGTACTTC	CASSPPGAKNIQYF
few	TRBJ1-1	TRBV5-1	-	TGCGCCAGCAGCTTTGGGCCTATGAACACTGAAGCTTTCTTT	CASSFGPMNTEAFF
few	TRBJ2-1	TRBV20-1	TRBD1	TGCAGTGCTAGAGATCCGGGACAGGGCCCAAATGAGCAGTTCTTC	CSARDPGQGPNEQFF
few	TRBJ2-6	TRBV6-5	-	TGTGCCAGCAGTTATTCCCTAAGTCCCGTCCTGACTTTC	CASSYSLSPVLTF
-	TRBJ2-7	TRBV7-2	-	TGTGCCAGCAGCTTGTTCAACGGGCGCACCTACGAGCAGTACTTC	CASSLFNGRTYEQYF
many	TRBJ1-1	TRBV20-1	-	TGCAGTGCTAGAGATTTAGGGGCCACTGAAGCTTTCTTT	CSARDLGATEAFF
many	TRBJ2-7	TRBV30	-	TGTGCCTGGAGTTCAGCCGGTTACGAGCAGTACTTC	CAWSSAGYEQYF
many	TRBJ2-6	TRBV19	-	TGTGCCAGTAGTATGGTAATAAAACCTGGGGCCAACGTCCTGACTTTC	CASSMVIKPGANVLTF
many	TRBJ2-1	TRBV7-8	-	TGTGCCAGCACCCTCGAGATTGAGCAGTTCTTC	CASTLEIEQFF
many	TRBJ2-3	TRBV7-8	TRBD2	TGTGCCAGCAGCGTCGAACCGGGACTAGCGGGTGATACGCAGTATTTT	CASSVEPGLAGDTQYF
few	TRBJ2-5	TRBV20-1	TRBD1	TGCAGTGCTTCCAGACAGGGATCGGAGACCCAGTACTTC	CSASRQGSETQYF
few	TRBJ1-1	TRBV6-5	-	TGTGCCAGCAGTTACTCGAGGAACACTGAAGCTTTCTTT	CASSYSRNTEAFF
many	TRBJ2-7	TRBV5-1	TRBD2	TGCGCCAGCAGCTTGACGGGAGGGAACTACGAGCAGTACTTC	CASSLTGGNYEQYF
many	TRBJ2-3	TRBV5-1	TRBD1	TGCGCCAGCAGCCAGGGGGCAACGACAGATACGCAGTATTTT	CASSQGATTDTQYF
-	TRBJ2-2	TRBV12-3/TRBV12-4	-	TGTGCCAGCAGTTTTGGAACAGGATCCGGGGAGCTGTTTTTT	CASSFGTGSGELFF
many	TRBJ2-1	TRBV24-1	TRBD2	TGTGCCACCAGTTCTAGCGGGAGGGCCGGGAATGAGCAGTTCTTC	CATSSSGRAGNEQFF
many	TRBJ1-2	TRBV12-3/TRBV12-4	-	TGTGCCAGCAGTTTCCCCCTGAAGGGGAAGTATGGCTACACCTTC	CASSFPLKGKYGYTF
-	TRBJ2-1	TRBV10-2	TRBD2	TGCGCCAGCAGTCCGACTAGCGGGGTTTACAATGAGCAGTTCTTC	CASSPTSGVYNEQFF
-	TRBJ2-1	TRBV20-1	-	TGCAGTGCTAGAGATCTAAGGACCCGGGATGGTACCTACAATGAGCAGTTCTTC	CSARDLRTRDGTYNEQFF
few	TRBJ2-7	TRBV12-3/TRBV12-4	TRBD1	TGTGCCAGCGGAAGGGACAGGGGACACGAGCAGTACTTC	CASGRDRGHEQYF
few	TRBJ2-1	TRBV20-1	TRBD2	TGCAGTGCTAGAGATCGGGGACTAGCGCTATACAATGAGCAGTTCTTC	CSARDRGLALYNEQFF
few	TRBJ2-7	TRBV11-2	-	TGTGCCAGCAGCTTCACATGGGACGAGCAGTACTTC	CASSFTWDEQYF
few	TRBJ2-7	TRBV7-2	-	TGTGCCAGCAGCCGCAACCCCGGGAGTCTTGCCGAGCAGTACTTC	CASSRNPGSLAEQYF
-	TRBJ2-1	TRBV14	-	TGTGCCAGCAGCCGAGGGGGACTGGTCGGGCAGTTCTTC	CASSRGGLVGQFF
-	TRBJ2-7	TRBV18	TRBD1	TGTGCCAGCTCACCAGGACAGGGGAGTAGCAACGAGCAGTACTTC	CASSPGQGSSNEQYF
few	TRBJ2-3	TRBV11-3	-	TGTGCCAGCAGCTTCGGACGTTCGGGAAGACCGCCAGATACGCAGTATTTT	CASSFGRSGRPPDTQYF
few	TRBJ2-7	TRBV6-5	-	TGTGCCAGCAGTTACGGACCGGGACAAGGTTCCTACGAGCAGTACTTC	CASSYGPGQGSYEQYF
few	TRBJ2-1	TRBV30	-	TGTGCCTGGAGTGGTAGCAGTCTCTACAATGAGCAGTTCTTC	CAWSGSSLYNEQFF
many	TRBJ2-7	TRBV3-1	TRBD2	TGTGCCAGCAGCCGTTCTAGCGGCCTCTCCTACGAGCAGTACTTC	CASSRSSGLSYEQYF
-	TRBJ1-3	TRBV28	-	TGTGCCAGCAGTCCCTCAGAGATTGGAAACACCATATATTTT	CASSPSEIGNTIYF
-	TRBJ2-2	TRBV14	-	TGTGCCAGCAGCCATTCGTCCGGTGCGGGATGGGTCGGGGAGCTGTTTTTT	CASSHSSGAGWVGELFF
few	TRBJ1-2	TRBV7-2	-	TGTGCCAGCAGCTTAGCGTGGGGAGATGGCTACACCTTC	CASSLAWGDGYTF
many	TRBJ2-2	TRBV7-9	-	TGTGCCAGCTCTGCCGGGGAGCTGTTTTTT	CASSAGELFF
-	TRBJ2-1	TRBV9	TRBD2	TGTGCCAGCAGCCGATGGGGGGTAGCGGGCTACAATGAGCAGTTCTTC	CASSRWGVAGYNEQFF
-	TRBJ2-5	TRBV12-3/TRBV12-4	-	TGTGCCAGCAGGTCGGGACTCGGAGTAGAGACCCAGTACTTC	CASRSGLGVETQYF
many	TRBJ2-7	TRBV18	-	TGTGCCAGCTCAGTATCCGGGCAGGGTTCCTACGAGCAGTACTTC	CASSVSGQGSYEQYF
-	TRBJ2-5	TRBV3-1	-	TGTGCCAGCAGCTGGGGGGTTCGGTACCAAGAGACCCAGTACTTC	CASSWGVRYQETQYF
few	TRBJ2-2	TRBV4-3	-	TGCGCCAGCAGCCAACGGCTGCGGGCGAACACCGGGGAGCTGTTTTTT	CASSQRLRANTGELFF
few	TRBJ2-5	TRBV29-1	-	TGCAGCGTTGACGGGGGGCGAGAGACCCAGTACTTC	CSVDGGRETQYF
many	TRBJ2-7	TRBV7-2	TRBD1	TGTGCCAGCAGCTTGAACAGGGGACCCTACGAGCAGTACTTC	CASSLNRGPYEQYF